This entry lists 15 T cell receptor beta chains sequenced from one sample in a study of OX40 agonist ivuxolimab in advanced cancers. The table came from immunoSEQ multiplex PCR; TCRdb's copy has only in-frame clones and leaves some out. Seen here are roughly 64,000 clones, 75% to 95% observed once, and the top ten hold less than 6%. The sequencing used CD4+ or CD8+ T cells sorted from blood, collected in a trial of the OX40 agonist ivuxolimab. These receptors all come from an adult with an advanced solid tumor such as melanoma, head and neck, liver or kidney cancer.

The gene calls are TRBV28 and TRBJ2-5; D possibly matches TRBD1 or TRBD2 (5 bases each). The J call is doubtful: the DNA matches TRBJ2-7 better. The germline V gene encodes CDR1 MDHEN and CDR2 SYDVKM. The CDR3 has 14 amino acids. The CDR3, as DNA: TGTGCCTCCGGGGCGGCGACTCGCTCCTACGAGCAGTACTTC. Amino acids: CASGAATRSYEQYF.

The chain combines TRBV27 with TRBJ1-1, with D hard to call. V was clipped by 2 bases and J by 8 bases, with 12 bases between them. Germline CDR1 and CDR2: MNHEY and SMNVEV (reference sequence). The CDR3 runs to 13 residues. The chain's CDR3 is CASSLGATGEAFF. CDR3 in DNA: TGTGCCAGCAGTTTAGGAGCCACTGGGGAAGCTTTCTTT.

The chain joins TRBV19 to TRBJ1-3; 7 bases are a match to TRBD1. The CDR3 length is 16 residues. Germline CDR1 is LNHDA and CDR2 is SQIVND (reference sequence). V trimming: 9 bases; J trimming: 0 bases; junction bases outside the gene matches: 11. The CDR3 nucleotides are TGTGCCAGCCGGGCGAGACAGGGCCCCTCTGGAAACACCATATATTTT. As protein: CASRARQGPSGNTIYF.

V gene TRBV5-1 combines with J gene TRBJ2-2; no reliable D call. CDR3 length: 15 amino acids. V lost 1 base, J lost 6 bases, and 13 bases lay in between. Germline V lookup: CDR1 SGHRS, CDR2 YFSETQ. CDR3 protein: CASSLLRSAAGELFF. DNA for the CDR3: TGCGCCAGCAGCTTGCTAAGGTCTGCCGCCGGGGAGCTGTTTTTT.

This chain connects TRBV28 to TRBJ2-1; D may be TRBD2 (6 bases). Germline V CDR1 and CDR2: MDHEN, SYDVKM. V was cut by 7 bases and J by 7 bases, with 11 bases left in between. The CDR3 covers 12 residues. CDR3 sequence (DNA): TGTGCCAGCAAGGAGGGCCGTAATGAGCAGTTCTTC. Translated, it gives CASKEGRNEQFF.

Only a few counts were recorded for this clone. The chain uses TRBV7-9 and TRBJ1-4; D not resolved. The V and J ends lost 0 bases and 8 bases respectively, with 13 bases between them. This CDR3 is built from 15 residues. Germline loops: CDR1 SEHNR, CDR2 FQNEAQ (reference sequence). The CDR3 sequence is CASSLAGRAVEKLFF. CDR3 sequence (DNA): TGTGCCAGCAGCTTAGCCGGGCGGGCGGTGGAAAAACTGTTTTTT.

The rearrangement uses TRBV28 and TRBJ2-7; 8 nucleotides match TRBD1. This CDR3 spans 15 amino acids. J gave up 3 bases and V 4 bases, and 8 bases lay outside the gene matches. From germline, CDR1 is MDHEN and CDR2 SYDVKM. Here the CDR3 DNA reads TGTGCCAGCAGTTCGTGGACAGGGAATGTCTACGAGCAGTACTTC. This sequence encodes CASSSWTGNVYEQYF. The full variable domain, its missing parts supplied by reference TRBV28 and TRBJ2-7, is DVKVTQSSRYLVKRTGEKVFLECVQDMDHENMFWYRQDPGLGLRLIYFSYDVKMKEKGDIPEGYSVSREKKERFSLILESASTNQTSMYLCASSSWTGNVYEQYFGPGTRLTVT.

The gene calls are TRBV6-6 and TRBJ2-2; 9 positions match TRBD1. The length of the CDR3 is 15 residues. V shed 5 bases, J shed 3 bases, and the junction held 4 bases outside the gene matches. Per germline, CDR1 MNHNY and CDR2 SVGAGI (reference sequence). This chain's CDR3 is CASSRTGADTGELFF. Here the CDR3 DNA reads TGTGCCAGCAGTCGGACAGGGGCGGACACCGGGGAGCTGTTTTTT.

V usage is TRBV30 and J usage is TRBJ2-1; 11 nucleotides align to TRBD2. This CDR3 is 17 amino acids long. Germline-derived CDR1 and CDR2 are GTSNPN and SVGIG (reference sequence). Here the CDR3 reads CAITGTSGSGSYNEQFF. CDR3 nucleotides: TGTGCTATTACCGGAACTAGCGGGAGTGGTTCCTACAATGAGCAGTTCTTC.

This chain connects TRBV28 to TRBJ1-2; D may be TRBD1 (6 bases). CDR1 and CDR2 (germline): MDHEN, SYDVKM. CDR3 length: 14 amino acids. V was shortened by 6 bases and J by 3 bases, with 14 bases between the two germline ends. CDR3 in amino acids: CASSPPDSYYGYTF. DNA for the CDR3: TGTGCCAGCAGCCCGCCGGACAGCTACTATGGCTACACCTTC.

This clone was picked up one time. The rearrangement uses TRBV28 and TRBJ1-1, with a weak D call TRBD1 (6 bases). V was trimmed by 6 bases and J by 8 bases, leaving 19 bases between them. Germline CDR1 is MDHEN and CDR2 is SYDVKM. The CDR3 length is 14 residues. The CDR3 is CASSSMGGASEAFF. CDR3 sequence (DNA): TGTGCCAGCAGCTCCATGGGGGGCGCATCGGAAGCTTTCTTT.

The chain carries TRBV25-1 and TRBJ2-5; D is possibly TRBD1 (5 bases). The CDR3 sequence is 15 residues long. The germline V and J ends were trimmed by 6 bases and 4 bases, with 18 bases remaining between them. Per germline, CDR1 MGHDK and CDR2 SYGVNS. The CDR3 loop is CASRPHTGAGETQYF. CDR3 nucleotides: TGTGCCAGCAGACCCCATACTGGGGCAGGAGAGACCCAGTACTTC.

This chain joins TRBV4-2 and TRBJ2-2; 12 bases fit TRBD2. J was trimmed by 4 bases and V by 4 bases; bases with no gene match: 4. This CDR3 contains 16 residues. Germline V CDR1 and CDR2: LGHNA, YNFKEQ. The CDR3 region is CASSRGLAGFTGELFF. In DNA, the CDR3 is TGTGCCAGCAGCCGAGGACTAGCGGGGTTCACCGGGGAGCTGTTTTTT.

V is TRBV5-1 and J is TRBJ1-4; D not certain. The ends were cut back, 0 bases at V and 3 bases at J, with 9 bases in the middle. Germline CDR1 and CDR2: SGHRS and YFSETQ. The CDR3 covers 15 residues. The chain's CDR3 is CASSLDGRSNEKLFF. The CDR3 DNA sequence: TGCGCCAGCAGCTTGGATGGCAGGTCTAATGAAAAACTGTTTTTT.

The chain links TRBV7-9 to TRBJ2-1; 7 bases fit TRBD2. J lost 0 bases, V lost 6 bases, and 5 bases had no gene match. CDR3 length equals 15 residues. CDR1 and CDR2 from the germline V gene are SEHNR and FQNEAQ (reference sequence). The CDR3 DNA reads TGTGCCAGCAGTGCCAGGGACTACTCCTACAATGAGCAGTTCTTC. It encodes CASSARDYSYNEQFF.